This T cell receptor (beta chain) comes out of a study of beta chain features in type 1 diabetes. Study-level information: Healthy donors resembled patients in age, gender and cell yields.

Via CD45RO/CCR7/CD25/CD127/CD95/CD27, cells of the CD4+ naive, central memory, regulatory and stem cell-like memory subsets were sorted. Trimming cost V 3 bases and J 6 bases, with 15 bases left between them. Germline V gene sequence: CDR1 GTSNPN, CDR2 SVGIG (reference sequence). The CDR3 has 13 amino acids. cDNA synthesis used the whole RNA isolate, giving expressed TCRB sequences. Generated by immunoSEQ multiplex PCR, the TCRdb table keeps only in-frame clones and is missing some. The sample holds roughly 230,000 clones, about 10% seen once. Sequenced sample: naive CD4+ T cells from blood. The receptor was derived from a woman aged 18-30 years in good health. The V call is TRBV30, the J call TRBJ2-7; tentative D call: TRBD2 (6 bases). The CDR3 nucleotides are TGTGCCTGGAGCCCCGGGGACTTCGCCGAGCAGTACTTC. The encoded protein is CAWSPGDFAEQYF.